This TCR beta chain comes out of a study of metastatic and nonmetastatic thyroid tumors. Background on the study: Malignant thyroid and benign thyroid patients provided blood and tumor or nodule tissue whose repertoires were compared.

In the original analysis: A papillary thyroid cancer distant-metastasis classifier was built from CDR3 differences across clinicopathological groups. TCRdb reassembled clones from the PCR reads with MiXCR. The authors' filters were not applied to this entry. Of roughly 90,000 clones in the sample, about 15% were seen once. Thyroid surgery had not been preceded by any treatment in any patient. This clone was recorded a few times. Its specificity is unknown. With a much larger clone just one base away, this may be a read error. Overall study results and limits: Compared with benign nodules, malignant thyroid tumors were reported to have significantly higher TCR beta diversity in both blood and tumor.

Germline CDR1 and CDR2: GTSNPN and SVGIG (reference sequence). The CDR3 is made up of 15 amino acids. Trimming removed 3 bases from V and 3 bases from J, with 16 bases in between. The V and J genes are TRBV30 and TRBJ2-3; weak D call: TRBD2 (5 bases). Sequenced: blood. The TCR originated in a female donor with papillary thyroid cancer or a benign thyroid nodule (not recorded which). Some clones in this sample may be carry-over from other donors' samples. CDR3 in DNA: TGTGCCTGGAGAGGAACGGGGAAGGTGACAGATACGCAGTATTTT. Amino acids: CAWRGTGKVTDTQYF.